These T cell receptor beta chains were read from a single sample in a study of T-cell memory formation after mild COVID-19. TCRdb used MiXCR to reprocess the 5' RACE reads, holding one entry per CDR3 protein. The sample lists approximately 390,000 distinct CDR3 sequences; around a sixth were seen once. Sequencing was done on a sample of PBMCs or a T cell subset sorted from them (not recorded which). These receptors were collected from a young man who had mild COVID-19 (a few samples of this study predate the infection). Cell type and time point are not known. CDR3s include the opening cysteine and the closing phenylalanine or tryptophan. Fields, in order: D gene, clone size, V gene, J gene, CDR3 DNA, CDR3 protein. A D gene is named only where the DNA matches it firmly. Size values are once, few and many counts, or a class for expanded clones, and some rows have none.

>NA|few|TRBV5-5|TRBJ2-6
TGTGCCAGCAGCTTGGAACCGTCCCTGGAGTCTGGGGCCAACGTCCTGACTTTC
CASSLEPSLESGANVLTF
>TRBD1|NA|TRBV4-1|TRBJ2-1
TGCGCCAGCAGCCTCGGACAGGGGCCCTCGTTTGGCTCCTACAATGAGCAGTTCTTC
CASSLGQGPSFGSYNEQFF
>TRBD2|few|TRBV29-1|TRBJ2-2
TGCAGCGTTGTGCTGGGGGGGTTATTATCCGGGGAGCTGTTTTTT
CSVVLGGLLSGELFF
>NA|few|TRBV6-6|TRBJ1-6
TGTGCCAGCAGCTATGGGGCGTCGGATTCACCCCTCCACTTT
CASSYGASDSPLHF
>NA|many|TRBV7-9|TRBJ1-1
TGCGCCAGCAGCTTGGAGTCGAACACTGAAGCTTTCTTT
CASSLESNTEAFF
>NA|NA|TRBV9|TRBJ2-1
TGTGCCAGCAGCGTGGGGGGCTGGAATGAGCAGTTCTTC
CASSVGGWNEQFF
>NA|NA|TRBV7-9|TRBJ1-6
TGTGCCTCAAAGGAACGGGGAGGAAATTCACCCCTCCACTTT
CASKERGGNSPLHF
>NA|NA|TRBV3-1|TRBJ2-2
TGTGCCAGCAGCCGACAGGACCGTACCGGGGAGCTGTTTTTT
CASSRQDRTGELFF
>NA|NA|TRBV2|TRBJ1-2
TGTGCCAGCACTACGTTCTATGGCTACACCTTC
CASTTFYGYTF
>NA|NA|TRBV7-8|TRBJ1-1
TGTGCCAGCAGCTTGCGTATAGGGCGGAACACTGAAGCTTTCTTT
CASSLRIGRNTEAFF
>NA|few|TRBV7-9|TRBJ2-2
TGTGCCAGCAGCTTATTTCGGCCAGCGAACACCGGGGAGCTGTTTTTT
CASSLFRPANTGELFF
>TRBD2|few|TRBV7-6|TRBJ2-7
TGTGCCAGCAGCTTGACTAGCGGGGGGTATCTGGGGCAGTACTTC
CASSLTSGGYLGQYF
>TRBD2|few|TRBV6-5|TRBJ2-5
TGTGCCAGCAGTTACTCGGCCGGGACTAGCGGGGGGGCAAAACAAGAGACCCAGTACTTC
CASSYSAGTSGGAKQETQYF
>NA|NA|TRBV7-2|TRBJ2-3
TGTGCCAGCAGCCCGCGGATGCCTCCTGGAGGGCAGTATTTT
CASSPRMPPGGQYF
>NA|few|TRBV30|TRBJ1-1
TGTGCCTGGGGACTGACGAACACTGAAGCTTTCTTT
CAWGLTNTEAFF
>NA|NA|TRBV20-1|TRBJ2-6
TGCAGTGCTCCACTCCTGAGGGGGACTGGGGCCAACGTCCTGACTTTC
CSAPLLRGTGANVLTF
>NA|once|TRBV7-3|TRBJ1-6
TGTGCCAGCAGCTTTGGGGCCTATAATTCACCCCTCCACTTT
CASSFGAYNSPLHF
>NA|NA|TRBV6-5|TRBJ1-1
TGTGCCAGCAGTTACACAACAACCGGGACAAGTCCCACTGAAGCTTTCTTT
CASSYTTTGTSPTEAFF